The source of this T cell receptor beta chain is a study of T cells in Graves' hyperthyroidism and ophthalmopathy. Study background: Before treatment of any kind, peripheral blood was taken at initial diagnosis. General study points: Ophthalmopathy got predicted by the model a median 6.5 months before its onset.

The study based diagnoses on clinical symptoms, serum thyroxine and TRAb, thyroid ultrasound and orbital computed tomography. Trimming pared 1 base from V and 4 bases from J, leaving 11 bases between. The CDR3 is made up of 14 amino acids. Germline V CDR1 and CDR2: DFQATT, SNEGSKA (reference sequence). Template material for amplifying TCR beta CDR3 regions consisted of RNA transcripts. A set of HTBI primers served as the primers for a first-round RT-PCR of the TCR CDR3. TCRdb passed the multiplex PCR reads through MiXCR, listing each CDR3 protein once. The repertoire holds around 760,000 distinct CDR3 sequences, 30% to 40% seen once, with around a third in the top ten. This clonotype appeared many times. What it recognizes is unknown.

The TCR was taken from a woman in her thirties or forties with Graves' hyperthyroidism. The specimen was blood. The rearrangement uses TRBV20-1 and TRBJ1-5; no clear D. In DNA, the CDR3 is TGCAGTGCTAGAGTACCAGGAAGTAATCAGCCCCAGCATTTT. It is translated as CSARVPGSNQPQHF.